This T cell receptor beta chain was recovered during a study of T cells in Graves' hyperthyroidism and ophthalmopathy. Study information: Once the initial diagnosis was made, peripheral blood was obtained before any treatment.

This CDR3 has 14 residues. Trimming removed 6 bases at V and 7 bases at J, with 19 bases between. Germline lookup yields CDR1 MDHEN and CDR2 SYDVKM. With respect to this clonotype: Its target is not known.

Patients showing uncontrolled infection, other autoimmune disease, pregnancy or lactation were ineligible. PBMCs stemmed from 10 ml fresh peripheral blood. Whole-study findings and limits: Within blood appeared most thyroid clonotypes that had expanded above 0.001.

It was RNA transcripts that yielded the amplified TCR beta CDR3 regions. Using the HTBI primer set, a first-round RT-PCR was run on the TCR CDR3. MiXCR, applied by TCRdb to the multiplex PCR reads, yields one record per CDR3 protein. The table shows around 250,000 distinct CDR3 sequences, with about 17% occurring only once. The sequenced sample was blood. The clonotype comes from a woman aged 18-29 years with Graves' ophthalmopathy. This chain connects TRBV28 to TRBJ2-7, with D tentatively TRBD1 (5 bases). The CDR3 DNA reads TGTGCCAGCAGGTTTTGGGGCTTAGTGGGGGAGCAGTACTTC. Its translation is CASRFWGLVGEQYF.